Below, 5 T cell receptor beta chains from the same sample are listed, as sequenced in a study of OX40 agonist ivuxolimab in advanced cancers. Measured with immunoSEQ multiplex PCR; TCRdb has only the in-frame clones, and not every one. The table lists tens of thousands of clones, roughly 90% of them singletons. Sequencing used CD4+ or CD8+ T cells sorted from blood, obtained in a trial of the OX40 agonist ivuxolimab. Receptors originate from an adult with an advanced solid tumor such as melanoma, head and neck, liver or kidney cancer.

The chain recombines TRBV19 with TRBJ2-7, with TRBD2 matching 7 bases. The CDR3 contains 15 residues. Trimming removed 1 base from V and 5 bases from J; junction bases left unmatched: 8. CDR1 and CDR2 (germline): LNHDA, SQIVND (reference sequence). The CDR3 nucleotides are TGTGCCAGTAGTATAGTCAAGCGGGGCTACCACGAGCAGTACTTC. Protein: CASSIVKRGYHEQYF.

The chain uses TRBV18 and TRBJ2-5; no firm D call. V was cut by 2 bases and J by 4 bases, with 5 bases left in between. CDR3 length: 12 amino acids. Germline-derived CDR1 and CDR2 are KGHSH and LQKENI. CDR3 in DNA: TGTGCCAGCTCACCAGTAGTAGAGACCCAGTACTTC. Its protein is CASSPVVETQYF.

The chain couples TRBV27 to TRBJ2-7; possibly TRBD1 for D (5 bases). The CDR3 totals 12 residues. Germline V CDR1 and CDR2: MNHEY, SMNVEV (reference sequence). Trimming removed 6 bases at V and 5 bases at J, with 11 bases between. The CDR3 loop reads CASRDDRHEQYF. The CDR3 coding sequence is TGTGCCAGCAGAGACGACAGACACGAGCAGTACTTC.

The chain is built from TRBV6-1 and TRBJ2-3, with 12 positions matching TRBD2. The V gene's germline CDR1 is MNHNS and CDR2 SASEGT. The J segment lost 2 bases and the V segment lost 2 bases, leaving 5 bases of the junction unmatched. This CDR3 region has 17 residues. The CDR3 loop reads CASSEFRTSGNTDTQYF. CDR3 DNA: TGTGCCAGCAGTGAATTCCGGACTAGCGGGAACACAGATACGCAGTATTTT.

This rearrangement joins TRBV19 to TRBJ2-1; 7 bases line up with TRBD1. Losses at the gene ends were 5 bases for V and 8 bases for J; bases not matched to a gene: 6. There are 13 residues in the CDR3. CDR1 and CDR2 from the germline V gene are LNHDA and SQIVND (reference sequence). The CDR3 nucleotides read TGTGCCAGTAGTCCGTCGAGGGGGCATGAGCAGTTCTTC. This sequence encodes CASSPSRGHEQFF.